Shown below are 23 T cell receptor beta chains from a single sample sequenced in a study of T cell changes during pregnancy in multiple sclerosis. The method was immunoSEQ multiplex PCR; TCRdb's version includes in-frame clones alone and lacks a portion of them. The sample holds about 31,000 clones, about 88% seen once. Source: CD8+ T cells from peripheral blood mononuclear cells, taken in the second trimester of pregnancy. The source of these receptors is a female donor with multiple sclerosis, enrolled in a pregnancy study.

The V call is TRBV23-1, the J call TRBJ1-5, with D possibly matching TRBD1 (6 bases). TRBV23-1 falls under the ORF class, with uncertain function. This CDR3 has 16 amino acids. The V and J ends lost 0 bases and 3 bases respectively, with 12 bases between them. In DNA, the CDR3 is TGCGCCAGCAGTCAATCCCTCGGGACAATCAATCAGCCCCAGCATTTT. Amino acids: CASSQSLGTINQPQHF.

CDR3 amino acids: CASSPRGGEQFF. CDR3 bases: TGTGCCAGCAGCCCGAGGGGGGGTGAGCAGTTCTTC. The chain recombines TRBV27 with TRBJ2-1; D might be TRBD2 (7 bases). The CDR3 is made up of 12 amino acids. CDR1 is MNHEY, CDR2 SMNVEV, per germline (reference sequence). Trimming stripped 6 bases from V and 9 bases from J, with 12 bases between.

This sequence joins TRBV5-6 and TRBJ1-1; a possible D gene is TRBD1 (6 bases). From germline, CDR1 is SGHDT and CDR2 YYEEEE. Trimming removed 2 bases at V and 8 bases at J, with 16 bases between. There are 14 residues in the CDR3. CDR3 nucleotide sequence: TGTGCCAGCAGCTTTTCCGTGACAGGATTCGAAGCTTTCTTT. This gives the protein CASSFSVTGFEAFF.

The chain has TRBV5-1 and TRBJ2-1; 9 positions match TRBD1. This CDR3 spans 16 amino acids. Germline assignment: CDR1 SGHRS and CDR2 YFSETQ. Trimming removed 3 bases from V and 6 bases from J; junction bases left unmatched: 10. CDR3 amino acids: CASSSPRDRVVNEQFF. DNA of the CDR3: TGCGCCAGCAGCTCCCCCCGGGACAGGGTTGTCAATGAGCAGTTCTTC.

V is TRBV7-2 and J is TRBJ2-7; 7 bases line up with TRBD2. CDR1 is SGHTA, CDR2 FQGNSA, per germline. The CDR3 runs 15 residues. V dropped 1 base and J dropped 3; count of bases not matched to a gene: 6. The CDR3 DNA sequence: TGTGCCAGCAGCTTAGGCCTAGCGGACTACTACGAGCAGTACTTC. Translating gives CASSLGLADYYEQYF.

The V and J genes are TRBV19 and TRBJ1-1; D perhaps matches TRBD1 (6 bases). CDR1 and CDR2 (germline): LNHDA, SQIVND (reference sequence). CDR3 size: 15 residues. Trimming pared 7 bases from V and 1 base from J, leaving 16 bases between. The CDR3 sequence is CASKEDSRGNTEAFF. CDR3 DNA: TGTGCCAGTAAAGAGGACAGCCGCGGGAACACTGAAGCTTTCTTT.

This clone was recorded only once. The CDR3 DNA sequence: TGTGCCAGTAGTCCTGACTTAGTAGGGCAGTTCTTC. Amino acids: CASSPDLVGQFF. The rearrangement links TRBV19 to TRBJ2-1; no clear D gene. The germline V and J ends were trimmed by 5 bases and 12 bases, with 14 bases remaining between them. Germline loops: CDR1 LNHDA, CDR2 SQIVND (reference sequence). The CDR3 is made up of 12 amino acids.

The chain employs TRBV5-4 and TRBJ1-4; D is possibly TRBD1 (5 bases). Germline CDR1 and CDR2: SGHNT and YYREEE (reference sequence). The CDR3 is 14 residues long. Trimming pared 2 bases from V and 4 bases from J, leaving 9 bases between. The CDR3 sequence is CASSFDSLNEKLFF. The CDR3 coding sequence is TGTGCCAGCAGCTTCGACAGCCTTAATGAAAAACTGTTTTTT.

In its sample, this clone was seen once. The chain recombines TRBV5-4 with TRBJ2-1, with TRBD1 matching over 7 bases. This CDR3 contains 12 residues. V shed 7 bases, J shed 5 bases, and the junction held 3 bases outside the gene matches. Germline values: CDR1 SGHNT, CDR2 YYREEE (reference sequence). The CDR3 loop is CASGTGDNEQFF. The CDR3 region has the DNA TGTGCCAGCGGTACAGGGGACAATGAGCAGTTCTTC.

This clone was seen a few times. The V call is TRBV19, the J call TRBJ2-7; TRBD2 agrees at 11 bases. The CDR3 runs 15 residues. The V and J ends lost 4 bases and 0 bases, in that order; junction bases with no gene match: 2. Germline CDR1 and CDR2: LNHDA and SQIVND (reference sequence). CDR3 residues: CASSTSGGSSYEQYF. CDR3 bases: TGTGCCAGTAGTACTAGCGGGGGGAGCTCCTACGAGCAGTACTTC.

The rearrangement uses TRBV4-1 and TRBJ2-3, with 7 bases matching TRBD2. The CDR3 is 19 amino acids. V lost 0 bases, J lost 6 bases, and 18 bases stayed unmatched. Germline V lookup: CDR1 MGHRA, CDR2 YSYEKL. The CDR3 nucleotides read TGCGCCAGCAGCCAAGAGCCGGGCCTAGCGGAGGCCGGCGGGGATACGCAGTATTTT. Residues: CASSQEPGLAEAGGDTQYF.

This chain joins TRBV4-3 and TRBJ2-7; D gene unclear. CDR3 length equals 15 residues. V was cut by 1 base and J by 1 base, with 11 bases left in between. Germline values: CDR1 LGHNA, CDR2 YSLEER. In nucleotides, the CDR3 is TGCGCCAGCAGCCAAGTACGATCGGTTTCCTACGAGCAGTACTTC. This encodes CASSQVRSVSYEQYF.

The rearrangement uses TRBV7-8 and TRBJ1-1; no clear D gene. Trimming cost V 1 base and J 1 base, with 7 bases left between them. Germline V lookup: CDR1 SGHVS, CDR2 FQNEAQ. The CDR3 is made up of 14 amino acids. The CDR3 reads CASSLVGGNTEAFF. CDR3 bases: TGTGCCAGCAGCTTAGTAGGAGGGAACACTGAAGCTTTCTTT. Full variable domain (rest looked up from reference TRBV7-8 and TRBJ1-1): GAGVSQSPRYKVAKRGQDVALRCDPISGHVSLFWYQQALGQGPEFLTYFQNEAQLDKSGLPSDRFFAERPEGSVSTLKIQRTQQEDSAVYLCASSLVGGNTEAFFGQGTRLTVV.

V and J are TRBV14 and TRBJ2-1; a possible D gene is TRBD1 (6 bases). This CDR3 is 15 amino acids long. The germline gives CDR1 SGHDN, CDR2 FVKESK. V was clipped by 4 bases and J by 0 bases, with 10 bases between them. CDR3 nucleotides: TGTGCCAGCAGCCCTGGACAGAGCTCCTACAATGAGCAGTTCTTC. The encoded protein is CASSPGQSSYNEQFF.

The chain carries TRBV9 and TRBJ2-7, with 9 bases that match TRBD2. CDR3 length equals 14 residues. The J segment lost 6 bases and the V segment lost 0 bases, leaving 4 bases of the junction unmatched. Germline V gene sequence: CDR1 SGDLS, CDR2 YYNGEE. Written as DNA, the CDR3 is TGTGCCAGCAGCGTAGTGGCGGGAGGGTCCGAGCAGTACTTC. This codes for CASSVVAGGSEQYF.

This clone was detected only a few times. Other DNA sequences within the sample encode an identical CDR3. The chain employs TRBV29-1 and TRBJ1-1; D is undetermined. Germline V CDR1 and CDR2: SQVTM, ANQGSEA. V shed 3 bases and J shed 5 bases, with 7 bases lying between them. There are 11 residues in the CDR3. The CDR3 coding sequence is TGCAGCGTTGAGAGATGGACTGAAGCTTTCTTT. This sequence encodes CSVERWTEAFF.

The chain joins TRBV6-5 to TRBJ1-2, with a weak D call TRBD1 (5 bases). The CDR3 has 15 amino acids. The V end lost 4 bases, the J end lost 0 bases, and 12 bases lay between the germline ends. Germline CDR1 is MNHEY and CDR2 is SVGAGI. The CDR3: CASSSLRAPNYGYTF. As DNA, the CDR3 is TGTGCCAGCAGTTCCCTCAGGGCTCCTAACTATGGCTACACCTTC.

The chain couples TRBV7-9 to TRBJ2-7; 9 bases are a match to TRBD2. V was clipped by 3 bases and J by 1 base; unmatched bases: 4. Germline CDR1 and CDR2: SEHNR and FQNEAQ (reference sequence). The CDR3 covers 15 residues. The CDR3 region is CASSFLAGVSYEQYF. The CDR3 DNA reads TGTGCCAGCAGCTTTTTAGCGGGGGTATCCTACGAGCAGTACTTC.

The J gene is TRBJ2-1, the V gene TRBV19; possibly TRBD2 for D (5 bases). V was cut by 6 bases and J by 2 bases, with 8 bases left in between. CDR3 length: 13 amino acids. Germline lookup yields CDR1 LNHDA and CDR2 SQIVND (reference sequence). In DNA form, the CDR3 reads TGTGCCAGTAGCCTGACTACCTACAATGAGCAGTTCTTC. As protein: CASSLTTYNEQFF.

This chain links TRBV9 with TRBJ2-2; D gene unclear. The CDR3 has 13 amino acids. Germline loops: CDR1 SGDLS, CDR2 YYNGEE. Trimming removed 0 bases from V and 4 bases from J, with 4 bases in between. The CDR3 spells CASSVVATGELFF. CDR3 nucleotide sequence: TGTGCCAGCAGCGTAGTGGCCACCGGGGAGCTGTTTTTT.

V is TRBV27 and J is TRBJ2-7; no firm D call. The CDR3 totals 13 residues. CDR1 and CDR2 from the germline V gene are MNHEY and SMNVEV (reference sequence). Trimming removed 6 bases at V and 6 bases at J, with 15 bases between. The CDR3 nucleotides are TGTGCCAGCAGAATACCCCCATCGGGCGAGCAGTACTTC. Protein sequence: CASRIPPSGEQYF.

The chain is built from TRBV4-1 and TRBJ2-1; possibly TRBD2 for D (6 bases). The CDR3 is 18 amino acids. Between the trimmed V and J ends, which lost 0 bases and 6 bases, there was a span of 21 bases. The germline gives CDR1 MGHRA, CDR2 YSYEKL. The CDR3 nucleotides read TGCGCCAGCAGCCAAGATGGTCTGGGACTCCGCCACGGCAATGAGCAGTTCTTC. This gives the protein CASSQDGLGLRHGNEQFF.

The chain employs TRBV7-9 and TRBJ2-1, with D maybe TRBD2 (6 bases). Trimming removed 2 bases at V and 10 bases at J, with 12 bases between. Per germline, CDR1 SEHNR and CDR2 FQNEAQ (reference sequence). The CDR3 is 13 amino acids. CDR3 residues: CASSLLEGGEQFF. DNA for the CDR3: TGTGCCAGCAGCTTATTGGAGGGCGGCGAGCAGTTCTTC.